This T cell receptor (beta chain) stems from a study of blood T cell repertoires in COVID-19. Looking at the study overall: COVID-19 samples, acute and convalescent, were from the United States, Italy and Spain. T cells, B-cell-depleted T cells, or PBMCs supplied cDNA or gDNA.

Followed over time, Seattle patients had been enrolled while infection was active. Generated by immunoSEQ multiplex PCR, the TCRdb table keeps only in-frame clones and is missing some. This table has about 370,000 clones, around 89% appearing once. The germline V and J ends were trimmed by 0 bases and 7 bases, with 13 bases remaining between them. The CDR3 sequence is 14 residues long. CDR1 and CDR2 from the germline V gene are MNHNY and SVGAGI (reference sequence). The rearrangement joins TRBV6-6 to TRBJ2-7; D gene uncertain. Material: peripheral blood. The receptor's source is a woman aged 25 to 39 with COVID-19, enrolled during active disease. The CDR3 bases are TGTGCCAGCAGTTACTCGAATCCGGGTGAAGAGCAGTACTTC. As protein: CASSYSNPGEEQYF.